Included here is one T cell receptor (beta chain) sequence, with context. Its specificity is not known. Deletions cut 3 bases from V and 6 bases from J, with 16 bases between. The CDR3 is 15 residues long. Germline V gene sequence: CDR1 SNHLY, CDR2 FYNNEI. These data originate in a study of T cells after yellow fever vaccination. Broader study findings: Relatively few clonotypes were ones that appeared in both CD4 and CD8 compartments.

TCRdb reprocessed the 5' RACE reads with MiXCR, giving one entry per CDR3 protein. The table has a few hundred thousand distinct CDR3 sequences, approximately 10% seen once. The chain recombines TRBV2 with TRBJ2-3; possibly TRBD1 for D (6 bases). The origin of this receptor is a man younger than 30 who received the YFV17D yellow fever vaccine. The material sequenced was CD4+ T cells sorted from PBMCs, taken 5 days after the yellow fever booster vaccination. The CDR3 reads CASSDGGQGSDTQYF. For the CDR3, the DNA is TGTGCCAGCAGTGATGGGGGCCAGGGATCCGATACGCAGTATTTT.